The sequence of this T cell receptor (beta chain) was determined in a study of PD-1 blockade in mismatch repair-deficient tumors (dated by TCRdb to about 2017). Turning to the overall study: Between September 2013 and late 2016, the trial enrolled 75 to 95 consecutive patients with 12 types of mismatch repair-deficient cancer, all of whom had received prior treatment and were progressing. Tumor-associated T cell clones in the peripheral blood of patients responding to PD-1 blockade were tracked using deep sequencing of TCR CDR3 regions. Results and caveats for the whole study, not just this receptor: Rapid expansion after pembrolizumab followed by contraction, generally before radiologic responses, was shown by tumor-resident clones, which were often undetectable in blood before treatment.

This specimen's time point label, interpreted: peripheral blood 12 weeks after first pembrolizumab dose. For each enrolled patient, mismatch repair deficiency was established using either polymerase chain reaction or immunohistochemistry. Three patients who responded to pembrolizumab therapy underwent TCR sequencing. The phase II trial prospectively evaluated PD-1 blockade with pembrolizumab in advanced mismatch repair-deficient cancers, independent of tissue of origin. Peripheral blood T cell samples were serially collected before and at multiple times after PD-1 blockade was started. Blood sampling times were reported as weeks after the first pembrolizumab dose. The library was generated by the immunoSEQ multiplex PCR assay. The clones in this table, taken by TCRdb from immuneACCESS, are in-frame only. Not every clone is retained; where verified, under half of the shortfall comes from an unresolved V gene, and the cause of the rest is unknown. For this sample the table gives about 24,000 clones, of which 83% were detected only once. 20% of the sample lies in the top ten.

This clone was detected only once. Its antigen is still unknown. One base away there is no much larger clone; base qualities are not given. V sheds 2 bases and J sheds 7 bases, leaving 16 bases between their ends. Based on the germline V gene (reference sequence), the CDR1 and CDR2 sequences are SGHKS and YYEKEE. Measured from the cysteine to the phenylalanine, the CDR3 is 15 residues long. The DNA shown is the 45-base CDR3, in frame from base 1. In this chain, TRBV5-5 is recombined with TRBJ2-1; 7 matching bases give a weak D call of TRBD1. This TCR came from an adult with mismatch repair-deficient cancer. The sample was peripheral blood, taken 12 weeks after starting pembrolizumab. The nucleotides read TGTGCCAGCAGCTTTATTAAGGGGGCGGGAAATGAGCAGTTCTTC. This translates into CASSFIKGAGNEQFF.